This TCR beta chain came from a study of CD8 T cells in ankylosing spondylitis. Notes on the study in general: Disease-linked clones reportedly concentrated significantly in matched ankylosing spondylitis synovial fluid. For ankylosing spondylitis blood, a TCR beta motif of several highly homologous variants appeared characteristic. Some motif variants had been reported before (in reactive arthritis synovial fluid and blood). Relatively rare in peripheral blood, disease-linked clones were also CD8+.

This clonotype was detected only a few times. Antigen unknown. Preparation of TCR beta libraries was done by quantitative 5'-RACE with molecular barcodes. TCRdb passed the 5' RACE reads through MiXCR, listing each CDR3 protein once. The data contain hundreds of thousands of distinct CDR3 sequences, about 24% of them singletons. Looked up from germline, CDR1 is MNHEY and CDR2 is SMNVEV (reference sequence). The CDR3 spans 13 residues. V lost 3 bases and J lost 8; bases outside the gene matches: 5. The clonotype was recovered from a male donor with ankylosing spondylitis. The specimen was blood, either unsorted or a sorted T cell fraction (not recorded which). This chain joins TRBV27 and TRBJ1-2, with 8 bases fitting TRBD1. The CDR3 bases are TGTGCCAGCAGTTTCAGGACAGGGCAAGGCTACACCTTC. Its protein product is CASSFRTGQGYTF.